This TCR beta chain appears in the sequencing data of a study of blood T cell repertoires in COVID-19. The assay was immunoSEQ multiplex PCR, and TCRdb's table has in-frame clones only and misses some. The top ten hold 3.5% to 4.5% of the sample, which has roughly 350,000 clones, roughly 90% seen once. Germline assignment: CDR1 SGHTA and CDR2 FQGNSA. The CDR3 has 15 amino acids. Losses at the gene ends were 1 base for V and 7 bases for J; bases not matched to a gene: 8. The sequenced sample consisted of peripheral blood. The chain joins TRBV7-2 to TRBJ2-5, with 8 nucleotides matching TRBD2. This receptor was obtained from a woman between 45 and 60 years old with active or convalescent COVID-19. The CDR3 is CASSLGTSGRGTQYF. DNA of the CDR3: TGTGCCAGCAGCTTAGGAACTAGCGGACGCGGGACCCAGTACTTC.